Listed below are T cell receptor beta chains from one sample, sequenced in a study of shared clonotypes between healthy human individuals. TCRdb's copy holds only in-frame clones and misses some; the assay was immunoSEQ multiplex PCR. This sample yields 2 million or so clones, of which about 95% are seen a single time; 0.9% to 1.3% belongs to the top ten. Sequenced sample: naive CD8+ T cells sorted from blood. The receptor source for this set is a man between 18 and 29 years old in good health. Both conserved end residues are part of each CDR3. D genes are given only for firm matches. Clone size is not always given. Where it is, it says once, few, many or a class for expanded clones.

V gene	D gene	clone size	J gene	CDR3 DNA	CDR3 protein
TRBV6-5	-	-	TRBJ1-2	TGTGCCAGCAGTTACTCGGCCGGACAGAGAACCTATGGCTACACCTTC	CASSYSAGQRTYGYTF
TRBV6-6	-	-	TRBJ2-5	TGTGCCAGCAGTCAATGGGAGACTCCGCAAGAGACCCAGTACTTC	CASSQWETPQETQYF
TRBV5-1	-	-	TRBJ2-5	TGCGCCAGCAGCTTGTCTCCGGGGGAGTACCAAGAGACCCAGTACTTC	CASSLSPGEYQETQYF
TRBV9	-	-	TRBJ2-1	TGTGCCAGCAGCGTAGATGGGGGCAACACCTACAATGAGCAGTTCTTC	CASSVDGGNTYNEQFF
TRBV7-9	TRBD1	-	TRBJ2-7	TGTGCCAGCAGCCCGGGACAGGTTGCCTACGAGCAGTACTTC	CASSPGQVAYEQYF
TRBV19	TRBD1	-	TRBJ1-1	TGTGCCAGCCAGACAGGGTATACTGAAGCTTTCTTT	CASQTGYTEAFF
TRBV11-2	-	-	TRBJ2-1	TGTGCCAGCAGCTTAGGCCCAGCGCAAAGCTCCTACAATGAGCAGTTCTTC	CASSLGPAQSSYNEQFF
TRBV27	TRBD1	-	TRBJ2-7	TGTGCCAGCAGTTTAAACAGGGGCCACGAGCAGTACTTC	CASSLNRGHEQYF
TRBV6-5	TRBD1	-	TRBJ1-1	TGTGCCAGCAGTAACTTACAGGGGGGGAACACTGAAGCTTTCTTT	CASSNLQGGNTEAFF
TRBV28	TRBD1	once	TRBJ2-7	TGTGCCAGCAGTTGGACAGGGGGCTCCTACGAGCAGTACTTC	CASSWTGGSYEQYF
TRBV7-8	-	-	TRBJ2-3	TGTGCCAGCAGCCCAAACGAGATGCGCACAGATACGCAGTATTTT	CASSPNEMRTDTQYF